This entry features one T cell receptor beta chain sequence. The data were taken from a study of blood T cell repertoires in COVID-19. Looking at the study overall: Material from acute and convalescent COVID-19 was sourced from the United States, Italy and Spain. T cells, B-cell-depleted T cells, or PBMCs supplied cDNA or gDNA.

Per the study methods: Estimates of nucleated cell counts were drawn from the amplification of reference gene primers. Profiled with immunoSEQ multiplex PCR; TCRdb holds only in-frame clones, not every one. The V and J calls and clone size come from that table; D and trimming were worked out from the DNA. The sample contains more than 200,000 clones, 65% to 90% of which appear only once. This CDR3 region has 14 residues. Trimming took off 5 bases at V and 1 base at J, with 11 bases between the two ends. Per the germline V gene, CDR1 is SGHTA and CDR2 is FQGNSA. The sequence came from a man aged 30 to 39 with active or convalescent COVID-19. Sequenced input: peripheral blood. The chain is built from TRBV7-2 and TRBJ1-1; D not resolved. CDR3 coding DNA: TGTGCCAGCAGCCCACATCGGGGGAACACTGAAGCTTTCTTT. Translated, it gives CASSPHRGNTEAFF.